A single sample gave rise to the 20 T cell receptor beta chains below, sequenced in a study of T cell changes during pregnancy in multiple sclerosis. Assay: immunoSEQ multiplex PCR; the TCRdb copy retains only in-frame clones and omits some. The table lists about 45,000 clones, 85% to 90% of them singletons. Sequences were derived from CD4+ T cells from peripheral blood mononuclear cells, sampled in the first trimester of pregnancy. Receptor source: a female donor with multiple sclerosis, enrolled in a pregnancy study.

The chain joins TRBV4-2 to TRBJ2-1, with D possibly being TRBD2 (5 bases). The germline V gene has CDR1 LGHNA and CDR2 YNFKEQ. Trimming stripped 6 bases from V and 0 bases from J, with 12 bases between. This CDR3 spans 15 amino acids. The chain's CDR3 is CASRPAVTSYNEQFF. The CDR3 DNA reads as TGTGCCAGCAGACCAGCGGTAACCTCCTACAATGAGCAGTTCTTC.

V and J are TRBV23-1 and TRBJ2-6; 7 bases are a match to TRBD1. TRBV23-1 counts as an open reading frame of uncertain function. This CDR3 has 16 amino acids. V trimming: 10 bases; J trimming: 0 bases; junction bases outside the gene matches: 9. CDR3 loop: CAIYWDSPSGANVLTF. In DNA form, the CDR3 reads TGCGCCATCTACTGGGACAGCCCCTCTGGGGCCAACGTCCTGACTTTC.

The rearrangement joins TRBV7-7 to TRBJ2-2; TRBD2 might be the D (6 bases). CDR3 size: 17 residues. Germline-derived CDR1 and CDR2 are SSHAT and FNYEAQ (reference sequence). V was shortened by 4 bases and J by 1 base, with 16 bases between the two germline ends. The CDR3 DNA is TGTGCCAGCAGCTCATTATCGGGAGTGAGGAACACCGGGGAGCTGTTTTTT. This sequence encodes CASSSLSGVRNTGELFF.

The chain carries TRBV2 and TRBJ2-5; 10 bases align to TRBD1. Trimming removed 8 bases from V and 5 bases from J; junction bases left unmatched: 11. This CDR3 region has 15 residues. Germline lookup yields CDR1 SNHLY and CDR2 FYNNEI. Here the CDR3 reads CASPRDRGARETQYF. The CDR3 nucleotides are TGTGCCAGCCCCCGGGACAGGGGAGCTCGGGAGACCCAGTACTTC.

The chain combines TRBV5-1 with TRBJ2-3, with TRBD2 matching 7 bases. Germline CDR1 and CDR2: SGHRS and YFSETQ. The CDR3 has 17 amino acids. The ends lost 1 base at V and 0 bases at J; junction bases unmatched: 8. The DNA for the CDR3 is TGCGCCAGCAGCTTGAGGGGCCTAGCGGATAGCACAGATACGCAGTATTTT. This encodes CASSLRGLADSTDTQYF. The variable domain in full, with the rest retrieved from reference TRBV5-1 and TRBJ2-3, is KAGVTQTPRYLIKTRGQQVTLSCSPISGHRSVSWYQQTPGQGLQFLFEYFSETQRNKGNFPGRFSGRQFSNSRSEMNVSTLELGDSALYLCASSLRGLADSTDTQYFGPGTRLTVL.

The chain couples TRBV5-1 to TRBJ2-2; D possibly corresponds to TRBD1 (5 bases). There are 14 residues in the CDR3. Trimming took 0 bases from V and 5 from J, leaving 8 bases between them. Germline loops: CDR1 SGHRS, CDR2 YFSETQ. The CDR3, as DNA: TGCGCCAGCAGCTTGGGACAGCCAACCGGGGAGCTGTTTTTT. Encoded protein: CASSLGQPTGELFF.

This rearrangement joins TRBV2 to TRBJ2-5; TRBD1 matches 11 bases. The CDR3 length is 15 residues. V gave up 8 bases and J gave up 5 bases; unmatched junction bases: 10. Germline V gene sequence: CDR1 SNHLY, CDR2 FYNNEI. The CDR3, as DNA: TGTGCCAGCGGATGGACAGGGGGCAACACGGAGACCCAGTACTTC. This sequence encodes CASGWTGGNTETQYF. The whole variable domain, remainder taken from reference TRBV2 and TRBJ2-5, is EPEVTQTPSHQVTQMGQEVILRCVPISNHLYFYWYRQILGQKVEFLVSFYNNEISEKSEIFDDQFSVERPDGSNFTLKIRSTKLEDSAMYFCASGWTGGNTETQYFGPGTRLLVL.

The V gene is TRBV4-2, the J gene TRBJ2-1, with TRBD2 identical over 8 bases. Germline assignment: CDR1 LGHNA and CDR2 YNFKEQ. The V and J ends lost 4 bases and 9 bases, in that order; junction bases with no gene match: 14. The CDR3 extends over 16 amino acids. This CDR3 is CASSPLAGGRRSEQFF. CDR3 nucleotide sequence: TGTGCCAGCAGCCCTTTGGCGGGCGGGAGGAGGTCTGAGCAGTTCTTC.

The chain is built from TRBV7-6 and TRBJ2-2; 8 positions agree with TRBD1. V was pared by 4 bases and J by 5 bases, with 9 bases of the junction left unmatched. Germline-derived CDR1 and CDR2 are SGHVS and FNYEAQ. The CDR3 length is 16 residues. CDR3 nucleotide sequence: TGTGCCAGCAGCTCTGACCGGGACAGGAGGACCGGGGAGCTGTTTTTT. Protein product: CASSSDRDRRTGELFF.

The chain employs TRBV18 and TRBJ1-4; TRBD1 matches 9 bases. V lost 3 bases and J lost 11; bases outside the gene matches: 7. Germline V CDR1 and CDR2: KGHSH, LQKENI. There are 14 residues in the CDR3. The CDR3: CASSPPGTGRKLFF. CDR3 nucleotides: TGTGCCAGCTCACCTCCCGGGACAGGGAGGAAACTGTTTTTT.

V usage is TRBV30 and J usage is TRBJ2-6; 7 positions agree with TRBD1. The CDR3 extends over 17 amino acids. Per germline, CDR1 GTSNPN and CDR2 SVGIG (reference sequence). J was trimmed by 0 bases and V by 4 bases; bases with no gene match: 9. The CDR3 sequence: CAWTRDRVRSGANVLTF. The CDR3 nucleotides are TGTGCCTGGACCCGAGACAGGGTACGCTCTGGGGCCAACGTCCTGACTTTC.

This clone was observed once. CDR3 sequence: CAIRGLAGAGELFF. CDR3 in DNA: TGTGCCATCAGGGGACTAGCGGGTGCCGGGGAGCTGTTTTTT. This chain uses TRBV10-3 with TRBJ2-2; 12 nucleotides line up with TRBD2. In germline, CDR1 is ENHRY, CDR2 SYGVKD. Trimming cost V 6 bases and J 6 bases; bases outside gene matches: 2. The CDR3 spans 14 residues.

The V and J genes are TRBV5-1 and TRBJ1-3; D is uncertain. Germline V gene sequence: CDR1 SGHRS, CDR2 YFSETQ. V dropped 5 bases and J dropped 2 bases, with 14 bases sitting between them. The CDR3 spans 15 residues. The CDR3 loop reads CASRSGGSPGNTIYF. The CDR3 region has the DNA TGCGCCAGCAGATCTGGAGGGTCCCCTGGAAACACCATATATTTT.

The V call is TRBV19, the J call TRBJ2-7; no clear D gene. This CDR3 contains 16 residues. Germline lookup yields CDR1 LNHDA and CDR2 SQIVND (reference sequence). Trimming left V 0 bases short and J 8 bases short, with 20 bases between. CDR3 nucleotides: TGTGCCAGTAGTATAGAATCCAGGAACCAAGCTACGAAGCAGTACTTC. It translates to CASSIESRNQATKQYF. Supplemented by reference TRBV19 and TRBJ2-7, the full variable domain reads DGGITQSPKYLFRKEGQNVTLSCEQNLNHDAMYWYRQDPGQGLRLIYYSQIVNDFQKGDIAEGYSVSREKKESFPLTVTSAQKNPTAFYLCASSIESRNQATKQYFGPGTRLTVT.

The rearrangement uses TRBV12-2 and TRBJ2-5; the D call TRBD2 from the table was never checked on the DNA. TRBV12-2 is an annotated pseudogene. This CDR3 comprises 16 residues. CDR3: CASRFRRTRGFGAQYF. As DNA, the CDR3 is TGTGCAAGTCGTTTCCGTAGGACTAGGGGGTTTGGGGCCCAGTACTTC.

This clone was detected only once. This sequence joins TRBV11-2 and TRBJ1-2, with D perhaps TRBD1 (5 bases). With 0 bases removed from V and 2 bases from J, the gap between germline ends came to 7 bases. CDR1 is SGHAT and CDR2 is FQNNGV in the germline V gene. The CDR3 contains 14 residues. CDR3 in DNA: TGTGCCAGCAGCTTAGACAGGGCGAACTATGGCTACACCTTC. Translating it yields CASSLDRANYGYTF. Together with reference TRBV11-2 and TRBJ1-2, the CDR3 gives the full variable domain: EAGVAQSPRYKIIEKRQSVAFWCNPISGHATLYWYQQILGQGPKLLIQFQNNGVVDDSQLPKDRFSAERLKGVDSTLKIQPAKLEDSAVYLCASSLDRANYGYTFGSGTRLTVV.

J is TRBJ2-1 and V is TRBV5-1; 11 bases line up with TRBD2. Looked up from germline, CDR1 is SGHRS and CDR2 is YFSETQ. The length of the CDR3 is 16 residues. Trimming cost V 4 bases and J 3 bases; bases outside gene matches: 6. CDR3 in amino acids: CASSLTSGSNYNEQFF. The CDR3 bases are TGCGCCAGCAGCCTTACTAGCGGGAGTAACTACAATGAGCAGTTCTTC.

The chain links TRBV5-1 to TRBJ2-4; 9 positions match TRBD1. CDR3 length: 15 amino acids. J was trimmed by 15 bases and V by 1 base; bases with no gene match: 14. Germline lookup yields CDR1 SGHRS and CDR2 YFSETQ. The CDR3 region is CASSLSPGTGSFGYF. The CDR3 region has the DNA TGCGCCAGCAGCTTGTCGCCCGGGACAGGGAGTTTTGGGTACTTC.

The V gene is TRBV30, the J gene TRBJ2-7; no reliable D call. The CDR3 has 12 amino acids. Per the germline V gene, CDR1 is GTSNPN and CDR2 is SVGIG (reference sequence). Trimming removed 4 bases from V and 2 bases from J, with 9 bases in between. CDR3 residues: CAWTRGPYEQYF. As DNA, the CDR3 is TGTGCCTGGACCCGCGGCCCCTACGAGCAGTACTTC.

This clone was picked up one time. The J gene is TRBJ2-5, the V gene TRBV4-2, with TRBD1 matching 9 bases. This CDR3 contains 16 residues. V gave up 2 bases and J gave up 5 bases; unmatched junction bases: 9. Germline loops: CDR1 LGHNA, CDR2 YNFKEQ. The CDR3 protein is CASSQKPGQGLETQYF. CDR3 sequence (DNA): TGTGCCAGCAGCCAAAAACCGGGACAGGGATTGGAGACCCAGTACTTC.